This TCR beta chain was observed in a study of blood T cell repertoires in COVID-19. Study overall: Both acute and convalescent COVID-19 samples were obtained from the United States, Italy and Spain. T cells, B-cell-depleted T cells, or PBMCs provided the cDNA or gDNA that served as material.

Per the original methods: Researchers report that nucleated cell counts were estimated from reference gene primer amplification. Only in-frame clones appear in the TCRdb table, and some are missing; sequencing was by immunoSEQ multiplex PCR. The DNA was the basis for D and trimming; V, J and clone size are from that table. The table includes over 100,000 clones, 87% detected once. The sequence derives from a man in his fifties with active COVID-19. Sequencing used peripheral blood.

This CDR3 is CASSLNRGFTEAFF. DNA for the CDR3: TGTGCCAGCAGCTTGAACAGGGGATTCACTGAAGCTTTCTTT. The chain links TRBV5-5 to TRBJ1-1; TRBD1 matches 7 bases. After removal of 1 base from V and 4 bases from J, the junction contained 4 bases not matched to a gene. CDR3 length equals 14 residues. Germline-derived CDR1 and CDR2 are SGHKS and YYEKEE (reference sequence).